One T cell receptor (beta chain) is described in this entry. The sample belongs to a study of blood T cell repertoires in COVID-19. Cohort allocation depended upon clinical history that participants reported. Clones were sequenced by immunoSEQ multiplex PCR, and TCRdb holds only the in-frame ones, with some missing. Of 210,000 or so clones listed, about 85% are singletons. Germline CDR1 reads GTSNPN; CDR2 reads SVGIG (reference sequence). This CDR3 contains 15 residues. The V and J ends lost 0 bases and 7 bases, in that order; junction bases with no gene match: 6. Input material: PBMCs or T cells enriched from blood (not recorded which). The V and J genes are TRBV30 and TRBJ2-2; 9 bases match TRBD1. This clonotype was sampled from a man aged 30 to 39 who had recovered from COVID-19. The CDR3 spells CAWSVGDRVFGELFF. CDR3 bases: TGTGCCTGGAGTGTAGGGGACAGGGTGTTCGGGGAGCTGTTTTTT.